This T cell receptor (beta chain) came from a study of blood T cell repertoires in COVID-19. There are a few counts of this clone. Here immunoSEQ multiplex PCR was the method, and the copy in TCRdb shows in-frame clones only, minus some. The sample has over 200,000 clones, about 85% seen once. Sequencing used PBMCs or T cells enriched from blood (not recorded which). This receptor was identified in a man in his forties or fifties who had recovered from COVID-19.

Here the CDR3 reads CATRPQGTGNTIYF. The CDR3, as DNA: TGTGCCACCAGACCCCAGGGCACTGGAAACACCATATATTTT. The rearrangement links TRBV27 to TRBJ1-3; D may be TRBD1 (5 bases). Trimming took off 10 bases at V and 2 bases at J, with 15 bases between the two ends. Germline CDR1 is MNHEY and CDR2 is SMNVEV (reference sequence). The CDR3 runs 14 residues.